The text below deals with one TCR beta chain. No antigen is known for it. Per sample, no less than 6 micrograms of total RNA were extracted. These data come from a study of blood T cells in healthy people across ages. Study findings and constraints: There was no known CMV status for donors, so expanded clonotype changes were possibly confounded.

A sample-barcoded 5' primer and a J-beta primer mix were used in a second PCR of about 7 to 11 cycles. TCRdb reanalysed the 5' RACE reads using MiXCR and keeps one entry per CDR3 protein. The data hold some 1.4 million distinct CDR3 sequences, with roughly 45% observed a single time. This sequence originates from a woman between 18 and 30 years old in good health. Input material: blood.

The CDR3 coding sequence is TGTGTCAGTACGGGAGAACCCTCCTACAATGAGCAGTTCTTC. This encodes CVSTGEPSYNEQFF. The chain uses TRBV27 and TRBJ2-1, with D perhaps TRBD2 (6 bases). The CDR3 totals 14 residues. CDR1 and CDR2 from the germline V gene are MNHEY and SMNVEV (reference sequence).